Given below is one TCR beta chain in context. Antigen: not known. Profiling relied on immunoSEQ multiplex PCR, and the TCRdb table lists in-frame clones only, not all of them. The data show approximately 110,000 clones, with roughly 92% seen just once and around 0.81% held by the top ten. The CDR3 is made up of 15 amino acids. The germline V and J ends were trimmed by 8 bases and 5 bases, with 19 bases remaining between them. CDR1 is SGHTA and CDR2 is FQGTGA in the germline V gene. This sample was included in a study of OX40 agonist ivuxolimab in advanced cancers. Study observations and caveats: CD8+ T cells were the subset that, on average, had more expanded clones than CD4+.

The receptor's source is an adult with an advanced solid tumor such as melanoma, head and neck, liver or kidney cancer. The source material was CD4+ or CD8+ T cells sorted from blood, sampled in a trial of the OX40 agonist ivuxolimab. This chain links TRBV7-3 with TRBJ2-1; D may correspond to TRBD1 or TRBD2 (7 bases each). In nucleotides, the CDR3 is TGTGCCAGCCAGGGGGGCGGGAGCCGACACAATGAGCAGTTCTTC. Translation gives CASQGGGSRHNEQFF.